This TCR beta chain was profiled in a study of breast tumors, draining lymph nodes, adjacent tissues. Study-wide results and limits: Tumor T cell lymph node origin was a supported hypothesis, not proven. Tumor repertoires ranked between lymph nodes and nontumor tissue in diversity, with V and J gene preferences. Data fit most tumor T cells coming from lymph node, expanding in tumor.

TCRdb processed the multiplex PCR reads anew with MiXCR; each CDR3 protein has one entry. The profile shows fewer than 200,000 distinct CDR3 sequences, 30% to 35% of them singletons. Regarding this clonotype: Its antigen is undetermined. The junction departs from the called germline gene at one end, perhaps through a read error.

Samples came from axillary lymph nodes draining the breast cancer. CDR3 length: 18 amino acids. Germline values: CDR1 SGHAT, CDR2 FQNNGV. The sequence derives from a female donor with breast cancer. Some clones in this sample may be carry-over from other donors' samples. Material for sequencing was axillary lymph node tissue. This chain joins TRBV11-2 and TRBJ2-7; TRBD1 agrees at 9 bases. This CDR3 is CASSLDPWWDRDTYERYF. In nucleotides, the CDR3 is TGTGCCAGCAGCTTAGATCCTTGGTGGGACAGGGATACCTACGAGCGGTACTTC.